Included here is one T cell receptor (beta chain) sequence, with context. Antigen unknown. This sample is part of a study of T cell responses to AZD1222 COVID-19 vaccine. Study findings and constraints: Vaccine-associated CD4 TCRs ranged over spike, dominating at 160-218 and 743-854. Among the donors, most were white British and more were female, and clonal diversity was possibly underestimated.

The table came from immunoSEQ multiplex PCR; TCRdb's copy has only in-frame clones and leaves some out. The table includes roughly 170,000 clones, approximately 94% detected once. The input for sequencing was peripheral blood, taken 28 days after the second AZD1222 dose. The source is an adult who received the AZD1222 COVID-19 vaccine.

Here the CDR3 DNA reads TGCGCCAGCAGCCACCGACAGGTAGGTAACTATGGCTACACCTTC. Amino acid sequence: CASSHRQVGNYGYTF. The gene calls are TRBV4-1 and TRBJ1-2; possibly TRBD1 for D (6 bases). Germline CDR1 is MGHRA and CDR2 is YSYEKL. The CDR3 runs to 15 residues. Between the trimmed V and J ends, which lost 3 bases and 1 base, there was a span of 12 bases.